These T cell receptor beta chains were read from a single sample in a study of cytomegalovirus exposure and HLA in healthy donors. Assay: immunoSEQ multiplex PCR; the TCRdb copy retains only in-frame clones and omits some. The profile shows about 160,000 clones, about 83% of them singletons. The material sequenced was PBMCs. The receptors were gathered from a woman aged 30 to 39 in good health and CMV-seronegative. Each CDR3 is given with its conserved first and last residue. A D gene is named only where the DNA matches it firmly.

d_call,v_call,j_call,cdr3_aa
.,TRBV28,TRBJ2-7,CASSNPRFGVGYEQYF
.,TRBV5-1,TRBJ1-3,CASSLAGSSGNTIYF
TRBD2,TRBV29-1,TRBJ2-3,CSVFRPGGGEDTQYF
TRBD2,TRBV5-1,TRBJ2-1,CASSLKREGNEQFF
.,TRBV18,TRBJ1-5,CASSQTGGSNQPQHF
.,TRBV27,TRBJ2-3,CASTTGQGLSDTQYF
.,TRBV5-1,TRBJ2-3,CASSLGHRDADTQYF
.,TRBV12-5,TRBJ2-7,CASGLVPAGVAYEQYF
TRBD2,TRBV18,TRBJ2-5,CASSNTLAGEETQYF
.,TRBV28,TRBJ2-1,CASSPSQEQFF
TRBD2,TRBV7-3,TRBJ2-2,CASSTGLQGELFF
TRBD2,TRBV29-1,TRBJ2-5,CSVVGGGPKTQYF
.,TRBV5-4,TRBJ1-1,CASSLGPPGIDTEAFF
.,TRBV21-1,TRBJ1-1,CASTRERTGGKAFF
.,TRBV28,TRBJ2-2,CASSQGGNTGELFF
TRBD1,TRBV9,TRBJ2-3,CASSENRGPDTQYF
TRBD2,TRBV5-1,TRBJ2-1,CASSPLGGSYNEQFF
TRBD2,TRBV9,TRBJ2-1,CASTGLAGNEQFF
TRBD1,TRBV7-9,TRBJ1-1,CASSLGSVRGSMNTEAFF
.,TRBV6-5,TRBJ1-2,CASSYRNYGYTF
.,TRBV29-1,TRBJ2-7,CSVLTGPYEQYF
TRBD2,TRBV18,TRBJ2-1,CASSPLREGNEQFF
.,TRBV9,TRBJ1-5,CASSVAGQGNQPQHF
TRBD1,TRBV2,TRBJ2-1,CASTGTGGNEQFF
TRBD1,TRBV19,TRBJ1-2,CASSTPGQEYYGYTF
.,TRBV7-2,TRBJ1-5,CASSLYAGVNQPQHF
TRBD1,TRBV15,TRBJ2-7,CATSRPGQRNYEQYF
.,TRBV5-6,TRBJ1-5,CASSPDGLNQPQHF
TRBD2,TRBV7-8,TRBJ2-7,CASSPPGRGDEQYF
TRBD2,TRBV4-1,TRBJ2-3,CASSQKLGLAGLLSTDTQYF
.,TRBV28,TRBJ1-2,CASRPHSINRVYGYTF
TRBD1,TRBV5-1,TRBJ1-5,CASSRTGQEGPQHF
.,TRBV6-1,TRBJ1-2,CASSEGGRNYGYTF
TRBD2,TRBV10-1,TRBJ2-1,CASSEWTSGKGNEQFF
TRBD1,TRBV6-1,TRBJ2-7,CAGGTGDPGKEQYF
.,TRBV5-1,TRBJ2-7,CASSRGGSYEQYF
.,TRBV7-9,TRBJ2-7,CASSTDAYEQYF